A single sample is the source of the 29 T cell receptor beta chains below, sequenced in a study of blood T cell repertoires in COVID-19. TCRdb keeps only in-frame clones here, not all; method: immunoSEQ multiplex PCR. This repertoire shows some 80,000 clones, 75% to 85% found once; its top ten account for 5% to 6%. Sequencing used peripheral blood. All receptors come from an elderly woman with active or convalescent COVID-19.

The V and J genes are TRBV28 and TRBJ1-2; 8 bases line up with TRBD1. CDR3 length: 12 amino acids. Trimming cost V 11 bases and J 5 bases; bases outside gene matches: 7. The V gene's germline CDR1 is MDHEN and CDR2 SYDVKM. CDR3 protein: CAGQGARYGYTF. DNA of the CDR3: TGTGCCGGGCAGGGGGCGCGGTATGGCTACACCTTC.

This chain uses TRBV7-2 with TRBJ1-5, with TRBD1 as a possible D gene (5 bases). V lost 0 bases to trimming and J lost 6 bases, with 12 bases between them. The CDR3 runs to 15 residues. Germline V lookup: CDR1 SGHTA, CDR2 FQGNSA. The CDR3 region has the DNA TGTGCCAGCAGCTTAGCCGGGGGGAGATCTCAGCCCCAGCATTTT. Its protein is CASSLAGGRSQPQHF.

The chain links TRBV19 to TRBJ1-3; weak D call: TRBD1 (5 bases). Trimming cost V 8 bases and J 3 bases, with 14 bases left between them. The germline V gene has CDR1 LNHDA and CDR2 SQIVND (reference sequence). The CDR3 is 14 amino acids. The CDR3 nucleotides are TGTGCCAGTGATTCAGGGTTTGTTGGAAACACCATATATTTT. This translates into CASDSGFVGNTIYF.

This rearrangement joins TRBV7-2 to TRBJ2-7; TRBD2 is a possible D gene (6 bases). Germline loops: CDR1 SGHTA, CDR2 FQGNSA. Trimming removed 5 bases from V and 4 bases from J, with 15 bases in between. The CDR3 is 14 amino acids. The CDR3 protein is CASSPWGELYEQYF. CDR3 bases: TGTGCCAGCAGCCCATGGGGGGAGTTGTACGAGCAGTACTTC.

As DNA, the CDR3 is TGTGCCAGCAGCGTAGTTGTCGGTAGATACAATGAGCAGTTCTTC. Amino acid sequence: CASSVVVGRYNEQFF. V gene TRBV9 combines with J gene TRBJ2-1; D gene unclear. The V end was cut by 0 bases, the J end by 4 bases, with 11 bases between. Per germline, CDR1 SGDLS and CDR2 YYNGEE. The CDR3 loop spans 15 amino acids.

This chain links TRBV9 with TRBJ1-2; D is perhaps TRBD1 (5 bases). The CDR3 extends over 15 amino acids. Trimming stripped 4 bases from V and 1 base from J, with 14 bases between. Germline loops: CDR1 SGDLS, CDR2 YYNGEE. Here the CDR3 reads CASSTDQGFNYGYTF. CDR3 in DNA: TGTGCCAGCAGCACCGATCAGGGCTTTAACTATGGCTACACCTTC.

The chain employs TRBV7-8 and TRBJ2-5; 11 bases are shared with TRBD2. With V trimmed by 6 bases and J by 1 base, 13 bases remained unmatched. CDR3 length: 18 residues. Germline CDR1 and CDR2: SGHVS and FQNEAQ. The CDR3 bases are TGTGCCAGCAGTTTAATAGCGGGAGGGCCTTTGGTCCAAGAGACCCAGTACTTC. Translating gives CASSLIAGGPLVQETQYF.

The gene calls are TRBV5-4 and TRBJ1-1; D call uncertain. The length of the CDR3 is 13 residues. Trimming took off 1 base at V and 3 bases at J, with 7 bases between the two ends. Germline CDR1 SGHNT, CDR2 YYREEE (reference sequence). CDR3 sequence reads: CASSLPGDTEAFF. The CDR3 DNA follows: TGTGCCAGCAGCTTGCCCGGAGACACTGAAGCTTTCTTT.

The chain couples TRBV23-1 to TRBJ2-1; 12 positions agree with TRBD2. TRBV23-1 is an open reading frame, and its role is uncertain. This CDR3 is 20 amino acids long. The V segment lost 0 bases and the J segment 0 bases; nucleotides outside the gene matches: 9. The CDR3 loop is CASSQSASGGVDSSYNEQFF. The CDR3 bases are TGCGCCAGCAGTCAATCGGCTAGCGGGGGGGTGGATAGCTCCTACAATGAGCAGTTCTTC.

The V call is TRBV30, the J call TRBJ2-1, with 7 bases aligning to TRBD2. Per germline, CDR1 GTSNPN and CDR2 SVGIG (reference sequence). Germline trimming cut 0 bases from V and 9 bases from J; bases unmatched to any gene: 11. The CDR3 sequence is 15 residues long. The CDR3 spells CAWSVLVGGTIEQFF. As DNA, the CDR3 is TGTGCCTGGAGTGTACTGGTGGGAGGGACTATTGAGCAGTTCTTC. The full variable domain, in which reference TRBV30 and TRBJ2-1 provide the parts outside the CDR3, is SQTIHQWPATLVQPVGSPLSLECTVEGTSNPNLYWYRQAAGRGLQLLFYSVGIGQISSEVPQNLSASRPQDRQFILSSKKLLLSDSGFYLCAWSVLVGGTIEQFFGPGTRLTVL.

This clone was seen once. The chain carries TRBV7-9 and TRBJ1-1, with unresolved D. Trimming took off 0 bases at V and 11 bases at J, with 13 bases between the two ends. This CDR3 has 13 residues. Germline V gene sequence: CDR1 SEHNR, CDR2 FQNEAQ (reference sequence). CDR3 amino acids: CASSLARELGAFF. The CDR3 nucleotides are TGTGCCAGCAGCTTAGCGCGGGAGCTCGGGGCTTTCTTT. Based on the CDR3 plus reference TRBV7-9 and TRBJ1-1, the full variable domain is DTGVSQNPRHKITKRGQNVTFRCDPISEHNRLYWYRQTLGQGPEFLTYFQNEAQLEKSRLLSDRFSAERPKGSFSTLEIQRTEQGDSAMYLCASSLARELGAFFGQGTRLTVV.

The chain combines TRBV29-1 with TRBJ2-7; D possibly corresponds to TRBD1 (7 bases). The V end lost 7 bases, the J end lost 1 base, and 23 bases lay between the germline ends. CDR1 is SQVTM and CDR2 is ANQGSEA in the germline V gene. The CDR3 totals 16 residues. CDR3 bases: TGCAGCGCCCAGGCTCGGGGGACAGAGGTATCCTACGAGCAGTACTTC. As protein: CSAQARGTEVSYEQYF.

The count of this clone is one. This chain joins TRBV9 and TRBJ1-1; D is possibly TRBD1 (5 bases). CDR3 length: 16 residues. The germline V gene encodes CDR1 SGDLS and CDR2 YYNGEE. The V end was cut by 0 bases, the J end by 4 bases, with 16 bases between. CDR3 in amino acids: CASSVGPGGRGTEAFF. CDR3 DNA sequence: TGTGCCAGCAGCGTAGGCCCCGGGGGGAGAGGCACTGAAGCTTTCTTT.

The rearrangement links TRBV10-3 to TRBJ2-3, with 11 bases aligning to TRBD1. Germline CDR1 ENHRY, CDR2 SYGVKD. The CDR3 has 15 amino acids. The V and J ends lost 6 bases and 4 bases, in that order; junction bases with no gene match: 6. CDR3 in DNA: TGTGCCATCAGGGCGGACAGGGGGCGCGCAGATACGCAGTATTTT. This translates into CAIRADRGRADTQYF.

V usage is TRBV10-3 and J usage is TRBJ2-6; maybe TRBD2 (6 bases). From germline, CDR1 is ENHRY and CDR2 SYGVKD. Trimming took off 1 base at V and 1 base at J, with 8 bases between the two ends. The CDR3 consists of 16 residues. This CDR3 is CAISEFGGSGANVLTF. CDR3 in DNA: TGTGCCATCAGTGAGTTTGGGGGGTCTGGGGCCAACGTCCTGACTTTC.

J is TRBJ1-2 and V is TRBV19, with 12 positions matching TRBD1. Germline loops: CDR1 LNHDA, CDR2 SQIVND (reference sequence). The CDR3 consists of 13 residues. The V and J ends lost 10 bases and 8 bases, in that order; junction bases with no gene match: 8. The CDR3 DNA is TGTGCCACCCCGGGACAGGGGGCTTTCGGCTACACCTTC. This encodes CATPGQGAFGYTF. Filled out from reference TRBV19 and TRBJ1-2, the complete variable domain reads DGGITQSPKYLFRKEGQNVTLSCEQNLNHDAMYWYRQDPGQGLRLIYYSQIVNDFQKGDIAEGYSVSREKKESFPLTVTSAQKNPTAFYLCATPGQGAFGYTFGSGTRLTVV.

The chain is built from TRBV18 and TRBJ2-6; 10 bases map to TRBD1. Unmatched junction bases numbered 7, after V lost 10 bases and J lost 1 base. This CDR3 comprises 16 residues. Germline CDR1 reads KGHSH; CDR2 reads LQKENI. The CDR3 coding sequence is TGTGCCACGTCCCGGGACAGGGGTTCTGGGGCCAACGTCCTGACTTTC. Translating it yields CATSRDRGSGANVLTF.

This clone occurred once. The chain employs TRBV24-1 and TRBJ1-2; D possibly corresponds to TRBD1 (6 bases). The CDR3 contains 15 residues. Germline CDR1 is KGHDR and CDR2 is SFDVKD. Trimming removed 2 bases at V and 4 bases at J, with 13 bases between. The chain's CDR3 is CATSDSTTGIYGYTF. The DNA of the CDR3 is TGTGCCACCAGTGATTCCACGACAGGAATCTATGGCTACACCTTC.

V is TRBV18 and J is TRBJ2-3; the match to TRBD2 covers 8 bases. CDR1 is KGHSH, CDR2 LQKENI, per germline. J gave up 1 base and V 4 bases, and 4 bases lay outside the gene matches. The CDR3 consists of 15 residues. The CDR3 bases are TGTGCCAGCTCACATTGGCGGGGGGGCACAGATACGCAGTATTTT. Translated: CASSHWRGGTDTQYF.

This chain joins TRBV6-5 and TRBJ2-5, with D perhaps TRBD2 (6 bases). The length of the CDR3 is 14 residues. Germline V gives CDR1 MNHEY, CDR2 SVGAGI. V gave up 7 bases and J gave up 5 bases, with 17 bases separating them. For the CDR3, the DNA is TGTGCCAGCACCCCCGCCGGAGGGAGCGAGACCCAGTACTTC. It translates to CASTPAGGSETQYF.

The chain has TRBV6-6 and TRBJ1-2, with TRBD1 matching over 9 bases. The CDR3 is made up of 15 amino acids. J gave up 5 bases and V 1 base, and 5 bases lay outside the gene matches. Germline-derived CDR1 and CDR2 are MNHNY and SVGAGI (reference sequence). The CDR3 loop is CASSYLGQGIYGYTF. The DNA of the CDR3 is TGTGCCAGCAGTTACTTGGGACAGGGTATTTATGGCTACACCTTC.

The rearrangement joins TRBV28 to TRBJ1-1; 10 positions agree with TRBD1. Looked up from germline, CDR1 is MDHEN and CDR2 is SYDVKM. V was clipped by 4 bases and J by 5 bases; unmatched bases: 7. The CDR3 length is 15 residues. The DNA for the CDR3 is TGTGCCAGCAGTTGGACAGGGGGGAAGAGAACTGAAGCTTTCTTT. This sequence encodes CASSWTGGKRTEAFF.

The chain uses TRBV2 and TRBJ2-3, with 7 bases that match TRBD2. Germline V gene lookup returns CDR1 SNHLY and CDR2 FYNNEI. This CDR3 has 15 amino acids. With V trimmed by 5 bases and J by 6 bases, 11 bases remained unmatched. For the CDR3, the DNA is TGTGCCAGCAGTCTGGGCGGGAGTGTGTCGGATACGCAGTATTTT. This codes for CASSLGGSVSDTQYF.

The chain employs TRBV6-6 and TRBJ1-4, with TRBD1 identical over 9 bases. The junction had 6 bases not matched to a gene; V was cut back by 2 bases and J by 5 bases. This CDR3 contains 16 residues. Germline-derived CDR1 and CDR2 are MNHNY and SVGAGI (reference sequence). DNA of the CDR3: TGTGCCAGCAGTTACCCAACCGGGACAGGGAATGAAAAACTGTTTTTT. Its protein is CASSYPTGTGNEKLFF.

The V and J genes are TRBV19 and TRBJ1-2, with 9 bases matching TRBD1. The J segment lost 7 bases and the V segment lost 0 bases, leaving 9 bases of the junction unmatched. Per the germline V gene, CDR1 is LNHDA and CDR2 is SQIVND (reference sequence). The CDR3 runs to 16 residues. CDR3 residues: CASSIDFNRGQVGYTF. In nucleotides, the CDR3 is TGTGCCAGTAGTATAGATTTCAACAGGGGGCAGGTTGGCTACACCTTC.

This rearrangement joins TRBV7-2 to TRBJ1-1; no clear D. The CDR3 extends over 14 amino acids. Between the trimmed V and J ends, which lost 5 bases and 0 bases, there was a span of 10 bases. CDR1 and CDR2 (germline): SGHTA, FQGNSA. The CDR3 coding sequence is TGTGCCAGCAGCAGATCACTCCTGAACACTGAAGCTTTCTTT. Its protein product is CASSRSLLNTEAFF.

This clone was seen a single time. V is TRBV5-4 and J is TRBJ1-3; D unresolved. This CDR3 is 14 amino acids long. Germline CDR1 SGHNT, CDR2 YYREEE (reference sequence). Trimming shortened V by 4 bases and J by 1 base, and 9 bases separated the two germline ends. The CDR3 is CASSQGRSGNTIYF. CDR3 in DNA: TGTGCCAGCAGCCAAGGGAGATCTGGAAACACCATATATTTT. Complete variable domain (other parts from reference TRBV5-4 and TRBJ1-3): ETGVTQSPTHLIKTRGQQVTLRCSSQSGHNTVSWYQQALGQGPQFIFQYYREEENGRGNFPPRFSGLQFPNYSSELNVNALELDDSALYLCASSQGRSGNTIYFGEGSWLTVV.

The chain employs TRBV18 and TRBJ1-1, with D unresolved. Trimming took off 4 bases at V and 2 bases at J, with 5 bases between the two ends. The CDR3 has 12 amino acids. Germline-derived CDR1 and CDR2 are KGHSH and LQKENI. CDR3 coding DNA: TGTGCCAGCTCACTCTTAAACACTGAAGCTTTCTTT. The encoded protein is CASSLLNTEAFF.

The rearrangement joins TRBV7-2 to TRBJ2-7; 7 bases line up with TRBD1. Germline trimming cut 3 bases from V and 5 bases from J; bases unmatched to any gene: 10. This CDR3 is built from 15 residues. From germline, CDR1 is SGHTA and CDR2 FQGNSA. The CDR3 reads CASSFLRQGGHEQYF. CDR3 DNA: TGTGCCAGCAGCTTCCTACGACAGGGCGGGCACGAGCAGTACTTC.